A single sample gave rise to the 10 T cell receptor beta chains below, sequenced in a study of T cells expressing NK-cell markers. Reanalyzing the 5' RACE reads, TCRdb keeps one entry per CDR3 protein, without DNA. The listing records approximately 15,000 distinct CDR3 sequences. The sequenced material came from blood T cells: a sorted CD56 or NKG2C T cell subset, CD4+ or CD8+ T cells, or bulk PBMC T cells (not recorded which). The receptors were sampled from a man between 18 and 69 years old in good health.

The genes are TRBV12-3 or TRBV12-4 and TRBJ2-1; with no DNA, the TCRdb D assignment of TRBD1 cannot be verified. CDR3 size: 15 residues. CDR3 protein: CASSFRGGTRGEQFF.

The chain links TRBV5-5 to TRBJ2-1; TCRdb proposes TRBD2, but this gene call is untestable without DNA. This CDR3 has 13 amino acids. Germline V lookup: CDR1 SGHKS, CDR2 YYEKEE (reference sequence). The CDR3 is CASSLGLVNEQFF.

The V and J genes are TRBV5-1 and TRBJ2-6. This CDR3 contains 15 residues. Germline lookup yields CDR1 SGHRS and CDR2 YFSETQ. CDR3: CASSLVGVGANVLTF. The full variable domain, its missing parts supplied by reference TRBV5-1 and TRBJ2-6, is KAGVTQTPRYLIKTRGQQVTLSCSPISGHRSVSWYQQTPGQGLQFLFEYFSETQRNKGNFPGRFSGRQFSNSRSEMNVSTLELGDSALYLCASSLVGVGANVLTFGAGSRLTVL.

The CDR3: CASSLEAGRAYNEQFF. V usage is TRBV5-1 and J usage is TRBJ2-1; TCRdb gives TRBD2 as the D gene, but with no DNA this cannot be confirmed. The CDR3 has 16 amino acids. The germline gives CDR1 SGHRS, CDR2 YFSETQ.

The chain combines TRBV11-2 with TRBJ2-2; lacking DNA, the TRBD2 call made by TCRdb goes unchecked. The CDR3 totals 16 residues. Germline V gene sequence: CDR1 SGHAT, CDR2 FQNNGV. This CDR3 reads CASSLWDLGVAGELFF.

V usage is TRBV7-2 and J usage is TRBJ1-1; without DNA, the TCRdb call of TRBD1 cannot be checked. The germline gives CDR1 SGHTA, CDR2 FQGNSA. This CDR3 is 15 amino acids long. The CDR3 spells CASSLGDSLGTEAFF.

The chain is built from TRBV27 and TRBJ1-6; without DNA, the TCRdb call of TRBD1 cannot be checked. Germline CDR1 is MNHEY and CDR2 is SMNVEV (reference sequence). This CDR3 region has 13 residues. CDR3: CASSFRDGSPLHF.

The chain combines TRBV7-3 with TRBJ2-1; the TRBD2 assignment by TCRdb is unverifiable without DNA. The length of the CDR3 is 15 residues. Germline loops: CDR1 SGHTA, CDR2 FQGTGA. The chain's CDR3 is CASSQGLAAYNEQFF. The variable domain in full, with the rest retrieved from reference TRBV7-3 and TRBJ2-1, is GAGVSQTPSNKVTEKGKYVELRCDPISGHTALYWYRQSLGQGPEFLIYFQGTGAADDSGLPNDRFFAVRPEGSVSTLKIQRTERGDSAVYLCASSQGLAAYNEQFFGPGTRLTVL.

This sequence joins TRBV5-5 and TRBJ1-2; TCRdb picks TRBD1, but there is no DNA to check that call. The CDR3 totals 18 residues. Germline CDR1 SGHKS, CDR2 YYEKEE (reference sequence). CDR3 sequence reads: CASSSITAWGPSHGGYTF.

V gene TRBV20-1 combines with J gene TRBJ2-7; absent DNA, TCRdb's TRBD1 call cannot be checked. Germline V gene lookup returns CDR1 DFQATT and CDR2 SNEGSKA (reference sequence). CDR3 length: 12 residues. CDR3 amino acids: CSARPAGYEQYF.